The 9 T cell receptor beta chains presented below share a single source sample, sequenced in a study of blood T cell repertoires in COVID-19 (dated by TCRdb to 2020 to 2021). The library was prepared using the immunoSEQ multiplex PCR assay. TCRdb provides this immuneACCESS table in a form limited to in-frame rearrangements. Some clones are lacking; in checked studies, under half of them reflect an unresolved V gene, and why the rest are absent is not known. In this sample the table shows 55,000 or so clones, roughly nine tenths of which occur a single time. The top ten constitute 6.2% of the sample. Sequenced sample: peripheral blood. These receptors came from a man in his forties with acute or convalescent COVID-19.

The CDR3 reads CARWGSGVNEQFF. CDR3 coding DNA: TGTGCCAGGTGGGGTTCGGGGGTCAATGAGCAGTTCTTC. The chain uses TRBV2 and TRBJ2-1; tentatively, D is TRBD2 (6 bases). V was trimmed by 9 bases and J by 6 bases, leaving 15 bases between them. This CDR3 comprises 13 residues. Germline CDR1 reads SNHLY; CDR2 reads FYNNEI.

The rearrangement links TRBV12-3 or TRBV12-4 to TRBJ2-3; 7 bases map to TRBD2. Trimming took 7 bases from V and 0 from J; bases not matched to a gene: 1. The CDR3 runs to 13 residues. CDR3 sequence: CASKRDSTDTQYF. DNA for the CDR3: TGTGCCAGCAAGCGGGATAGCACAGATACGCAGTATTTT.

In this sample, this clone turned up a few times. The genes are TRBV6-5 and TRBJ2-1, with 12 bases that match TRBD2. The ends lost 5 bases at V and 6 bases at J; junction bases unmatched: 5. Germline CDR1 reads MNHEY; CDR2 reads SVGAGI. The CDR3 sequence is 15 residues long. CDR3 in amino acids: CASSRLAGASNEQFF. Written as DNA, the CDR3 is TGTGCCAGCAGTCGACTAGCGGGAGCTTCCAATGAGCAGTTCTTC.

The rearrangement links TRBV6-5 to TRBJ1-5, with D maybe TRBD1 (6 bases). Germline values: CDR1 MNHEY, CDR2 SVGAGI. The CDR3 has 15 residues. Trimming left V 4 bases short and J 5 bases short, with 15 bases between. For the CDR3, the DNA is TGTGCCAGCAGTTCCCCGGGGGGGGCGGATCAGCCCCAGCATTTT. Translation: CASSSPGGADQPQHF.

V is TRBV3-1 (or the pseudogene TRBV3-2) and J is TRBJ2-5; 7 bases match TRBD2. Germline CDR1 LGHDT, CDR2 YNNKEL (reference sequence). The CDR3 has 16 residues. V dropped 0 bases and J dropped 4; count of bases not matched to a gene: 8. Here the CDR3 reads CASSQESSGGGETQYF. The CDR3 DNA is TGTGCCAGCAGCCAAGAGTCTAGCGGAGGAGGAGAGACCCAGTACTTC.

This chain connects TRBV27 to TRBJ2-7; the match to TRBD2 covers 8 bases. This CDR3 region has 13 residues. V was clipped by 9 bases and J by 3 bases; unmatched bases: 7. Germline loops: CDR1 MNHEY, CDR2 SMNVEV (reference sequence). Written as DNA, the CDR3 is TGTGCCAGTGGGGTGCGGGAGGACTACGAGCAGTACTTC. It encodes CASGVREDYEQYF.

V is TRBV4-3 and J is TRBJ1-2; a weak D match, TRBD1 (5 bases). V was pared by 0 bases and J by 3 bases, with 14 bases between. The CDR3 covers 16 residues. The germline V gene encodes CDR1 LGHNA and CDR2 YSLEER. CDR3 nucleotides: TGCGCCAGCAGCCAAGATGGGGCGGGGGTGGACTATGGCTACACCTTC. This codes for CASSQDGAGVDYGYTF.

The chain carries TRBV6-5 and TRBJ1-4; possibly TRBD1 for D (5 bases). CDR1 and CDR2 from the germline V gene are MNHEY and SVGAGI. CDR3 length equals 14 residues. V was trimmed by 10 bases and J by 8 bases, leaving 20 bases between them. The CDR3 region is CATYSGRGPEKLFF. The CDR3 nucleotides are TGTGCCACCTATTCAGGGAGGGGACCGGAAAAACTGTTTTTT.

The chain is built from TRBV14 and TRBJ1-1; TRBD1 aligns across 8 bases. This CDR3 has 13 amino acids. V lost 1 base, J lost 5 bases, and 0 bases stayed unmatched. CDR1 is SGHDN, CDR2 FVKESK, per germline. CDR3 bases: TGTGCCAGCAGCCAAGGACAGGGGACTGAAGCTTTCTTT. It encodes CASSQGQGTEAFF.